One and the same sample provided the 22 T cell receptor beta chains below, sequenced in a study of T cell changes during pregnancy in multiple sclerosis. Data came from immunoSEQ multiplex PCR; TCRdb stores just in-frame clones and leaves some out. Of 60,000 or so clones in the sample, around 89% were seen once. The sequencing used peripheral blood, collected in the first trimester of pregnancy. Receptor source: a female donor with multiple sclerosis, enrolled in a pregnancy study.

The CDR3 is CASSPGGSFGTIYF. CDR3 coding DNA: TGTGCCAGCAGCCCCGGGGGGAGCTTTGGCACCATATATTTT. The chain recombines TRBV7-6 with TRBJ1-3; a weak D match, TRBD1 (5 bases). The CDR3 sequence is 14 residues long. CDR1 is SGHVS, CDR2 FNYEAQ, per germline. The V end lost 5 bases, the J end lost 9 bases, and 17 bases lay between the germline ends. The complete variable domain, with remaining parts taken from reference TRBV7-6 and TRBJ1-3, reads GAGVSQSPRYKVTKRGQDVALRCDPISGHVSLYWYRQALGQGPEFLTYFNYEAQQDKSGLPNDRFSAERPEGSISTLTIQRTEQRDSAMYRCASSPGGSFGTIYFGEGSWLTVV.

The chain has TRBV6-6 and TRBJ1-2; D is ambiguous. The germline V gene has CDR1 MNHNY and CDR2 SVGAGI (reference sequence). The CDR3 runs to 11 residues. Deletions cut 6 bases from V and 4 bases from J, with 6 bases between. The CDR3: CASRVGYGYTF. The CDR3 DNA is TGTGCCAGCAGGGTCGGCTATGGCTACACCTTC.

This sequence joins TRBV6-5 and TRBJ2-7, with TRBD2 as a possible D gene (5 bases). There are 11 residues in the CDR3. Trimming shortened V by 7 bases and J by 7 bases, and 11 bases separated the two germline ends. Germline CDR1 MNHEY, CDR2 SVGAGI. CDR3 region: CASIEGNEQYF. The CDR3 nucleotides are TGTGCCAGCATTGAGGGTAATGAGCAGTACTTC.

This rearrangement joins TRBV6-5 to TRBJ2-1; 9 bases are a match to TRBD1. The CDR3 length is 15 residues. The ends lost 5 bases at V and 4 bases at J; junction bases unmatched: 6. The germline V gene encodes CDR1 MNHEY and CDR2 SVGAGI. CDR3 DNA sequence: TGTGCCAGCAGTATTACCGGGACAGGGTACAATGAGCAGTTCTTC. This gives the protein CASSITGTGYNEQFF.

CDR3 sequence (DNA): TGTGCCAGCAGCTCCTTAGGACAGGCCTCTGGAAACACCATATATTTT. It encodes CASSSLGQASGNTIYF. The chain uses TRBV9 and TRBJ1-3; TRBD1 agrees at 7 bases. Losses at the gene ends were 4 bases for V and 0 bases for J; bases not matched to a gene: 7. Germline CDR1 reads SGDLS; CDR2 reads YYNGEE. The CDR3 is 16 amino acids.

The genes are TRBV5-1 and TRBJ1-4; 7 nucleotides agree with TRBD1. Losses at the gene ends were 4 bases for V and 5 bases for J; bases not matched to a gene: 17. The CDR3 is made up of 18 amino acids. Germline CDR1 is SGHRS and CDR2 is YFSETQ. The CDR3 reads CASSPAPTGLGPNEKLFF. The DNA of the CDR3 is TGCGCCAGCAGCCCTGCGCCGACAGGGCTCGGGCCCAATGAAAAACTGTTTTTT. Together with reference TRBV5-1 and TRBJ1-4, the CDR3 gives the full variable domain: KAGVTQTPRYLIKTRGQQVTLSCSPISGHRSVSWYQQTPGQGLQFLFEYFSETQRNKGNFPGRFSGRQFSNSRSEMNVSTLELGDSALYLCASSPAPTGLGPNEKLFFGSGTQLSVL.

The V and J genes are TRBV7-2 and TRBJ2-7; 9 nucleotides line up with TRBD2. V lost 6 bases, J lost 2 bases, and 8 bases stayed unmatched. This CDR3 spans 15 amino acids. CDR1 and CDR2 (germline): SGHTA, FQGNSA. The chain's CDR3 is CASRIAGVGTYEQYF. Written as DNA, the CDR3 is TGTGCCAGCAGGATAGCGGGAGTCGGGACCTACGAGCAGTACTTC.

The V gene is TRBV18, the J gene TRBJ2-7; the D gene is possibly TRBD2 (6 bases). Germline loops: CDR1 KGHSH, CDR2 LQKENI. Trimming took off 0 bases at V and 3 bases at J, with 9 bases between the two ends. This CDR3 comprises 14 residues. This CDR3 is CASSPPGGFYEQYF. The CDR3 region has the DNA TGTGCCAGCTCACCACCCGGAGGGTTCTACGAGCAGTACTTC.

The chain employs TRBV5-1 and TRBJ2-7, with D tentatively TRBD2 (6 bases). This CDR3 region has 14 residues. The V end lost 4 bases, the J end lost 2 bases, and 13 bases lay between the germline ends. The germline V gene encodes CDR1 SGHRS and CDR2 YFSETQ. CDR3 sequence: CASSRESGTYEQYF. The CDR3 nucleotides read TGCGCCAGCAGCCGGGAGTCAGGAACCTACGAGCAGTACTTC.

The rearrangement joins TRBV5-1 to TRBJ2-7; 9 positions agree with TRBD1. Germline V CDR1 and CDR2: SGHRS, YFSETQ. Trimming cost V 4 bases and J 7 bases; bases outside gene matches: 15. There are 16 residues in the CDR3. The CDR3 DNA reads TGCGCCAGCAGCCCGGGCGACAGGGGGAATTCGGATGAGCAGTACTTC. Translating it yields CASSPGDRGNSDEQYF.

In DNA form, the CDR3 reads TGTGCCAGCAGCCGGGGAGCTGGCTACACCTTC. The encoded protein is CASSRGAGYTF. The genes are TRBV6-5 and TRBJ1-2; no firm D call. V lost 6 bases and J 7 bases, leaving 9 bases between the germline ends. Germline V gives CDR1 MNHEY, CDR2 SVGAGI. The CDR3 contains 11 residues.

This chain joins TRBV6-5 and TRBJ2-5, with D possibly matching TRBD1 (6 bases). The CDR3 extends over 14 amino acids. Germline V gene data show CDR1 as MNHEY and CDR2 as SVGAGI. V was shortened by 4 bases and J by 4 bases, with 13 bases between the two germline ends. The CDR3 here is CASSSPDRGETQYF. The CDR3 DNA follows: TGTGCCAGCAGTTCCCCGGACAGAGGAGAGACCCAGTACTTC.

This clone ranks as medium-sized. This chain connects TRBV4-2 to TRBJ2-6; no firm D call. The CDR3 has 17 residues. Germline V lookup: CDR1 LGHNA, CDR2 YNFKEQ. V was clipped by 1 base and J by 0 bases, with 10 bases between them. CDR3 in amino acids: CASSQADLGSGANVLTF. The CDR3 DNA follows: TGTGCCAGCAGCCAAGCTGACCTAGGCTCTGGGGCCAACGTCCTGACTTTC.

The rearrangement links TRBV27 to TRBJ2-2, with 12 bases lining up with TRBD1. The CDR3 runs to 15 residues. J was trimmed by 10 bases and V by 1 base; bases with no gene match: 4. The germline V gene encodes CDR1 MNHEY and CDR2 SMNVEV (reference sequence). The CDR3: CASSLWGQGAVELFF. In nucleotides, the CDR3 is TGTGCCAGCAGTTTATGGGGACAGGGGGCCGTGGAGCTGTTTTTT.

A single count supports this clone. The CDR3 nucleotides read TGTGCCAGCAGCCACCCCCCCGGAGAGACCCAGTACTTC. Its translation: CASSHPPGETQYF. J is TRBJ2-5 and V is TRBV6-5; no definite D call. V lost 6 bases to trimming and J lost 4 bases, with 12 bases between them. Germline-derived CDR1 and CDR2 are MNHEY and SVGAGI. This CDR3 is 13 amino acids long.

The V gene is TRBV2, the J gene TRBJ1-4; D perhaps matches TRBD1 (6 bases). The V gene lost 5 bases and the J gene lost 5 bases, with 15 bases spanning the gap. Germline CDR1 is SNHLY and CDR2 is FYNNEI. This CDR3 comprises 15 residues. CDR3 nucleotide sequence: TGTGCCAGCAGTATAAGACTCAGGGGCAATGAAAAACTGTTTTTT. It codes for CASSIRLRGNEKLFF.

The count of this clone is one. The V call is TRBV7-9, the J call TRBJ2-5, with 8 bases fitting TRBD2. Unmatched junction bases numbered 9, after V lost 4 bases and J lost 2 bases. This CDR3 is 16 amino acids long. Germline-derived CDR1 and CDR2 are SEHNR and FQNEAQ (reference sequence). The CDR3 DNA is TGTGCCAGCAGCTCTCCCCCAGCGGGGGTACAAGAGACCCAGTACTTC. Protein: CASSSPPAGVQETQYF.

This clone occurred once. The rearrangement links TRBV7-2 to TRBJ2-3, with TRBD2 matching over 11 bases. This CDR3 has 15 residues. J gave up 5 bases and V 1 base, and 2 bases lay outside the gene matches. The germline CDR1 and CDR2 sequences are SGHTA and FQGNSA. The CDR3 is CASSLVAGGRDTQYF. CDR3 coding DNA: TGTGCCAGCAGCTTAGTAGCGGGGGGGCGAGATACGCAGTATTTT.

The chain employs TRBV7-9 and TRBJ2-1; D uncertain. The germline gives CDR1 SEHNR, CDR2 FQNEAQ (reference sequence). There are 14 residues in the CDR3. The germline V and J ends were trimmed by 5 bases and 4 bases, with 12 bases remaining between them. The CDR3 region is CASSKLAGYNEQFF. The DNA for the CDR3 is TGTGCCAGCAGCAAGCTGGCCGGGTACAATGAGCAGTTCTTC.

The chain employs TRBV6-4 and TRBJ1-4; D call uncertain. The CDR3 sequence is 13 residues long. Per germline, CDR1 MRHNA and CDR2 SNTAGT. Trimming removed 3 bases from V and 7 bases from J, with 9 bases in between. The CDR3 spells CASSDQAGEKLFF. The CDR3 DNA sequence: TGTGCCAGCAGTGATCAGGCGGGTGAAAAACTGTTTTTT.

The chain combines TRBV6-1 with TRBJ1-2; 8 bases align to TRBD1. After removal of 6 bases from V and 2 bases from J, the junction contained 8 bases not matched to a gene. Germline V CDR1 and CDR2: MNHNS, SASEGT. The CDR3 sequence is 15 residues long. The CDR3 DNA reads TGTGCCAGCAGCACCATAGACAGGGGCAACTATGGCTACACCTTC. Its protein product is CASSTIDRGNYGYTF.

The chain recombines TRBV6-5 with TRBJ2-5; D is possibly TRBD1 (6 bases). Germline V gene lookup returns CDR1 MNHEY and CDR2 SVGAGI. V lost 10 bases and J lost 5, with 11 bases in between. This CDR3 contains 11 residues. CDR3 DNA: TGTGCCACCACAAGGGGGGAGACCCAGTACTTC. Translation: CATTRGETQYF.